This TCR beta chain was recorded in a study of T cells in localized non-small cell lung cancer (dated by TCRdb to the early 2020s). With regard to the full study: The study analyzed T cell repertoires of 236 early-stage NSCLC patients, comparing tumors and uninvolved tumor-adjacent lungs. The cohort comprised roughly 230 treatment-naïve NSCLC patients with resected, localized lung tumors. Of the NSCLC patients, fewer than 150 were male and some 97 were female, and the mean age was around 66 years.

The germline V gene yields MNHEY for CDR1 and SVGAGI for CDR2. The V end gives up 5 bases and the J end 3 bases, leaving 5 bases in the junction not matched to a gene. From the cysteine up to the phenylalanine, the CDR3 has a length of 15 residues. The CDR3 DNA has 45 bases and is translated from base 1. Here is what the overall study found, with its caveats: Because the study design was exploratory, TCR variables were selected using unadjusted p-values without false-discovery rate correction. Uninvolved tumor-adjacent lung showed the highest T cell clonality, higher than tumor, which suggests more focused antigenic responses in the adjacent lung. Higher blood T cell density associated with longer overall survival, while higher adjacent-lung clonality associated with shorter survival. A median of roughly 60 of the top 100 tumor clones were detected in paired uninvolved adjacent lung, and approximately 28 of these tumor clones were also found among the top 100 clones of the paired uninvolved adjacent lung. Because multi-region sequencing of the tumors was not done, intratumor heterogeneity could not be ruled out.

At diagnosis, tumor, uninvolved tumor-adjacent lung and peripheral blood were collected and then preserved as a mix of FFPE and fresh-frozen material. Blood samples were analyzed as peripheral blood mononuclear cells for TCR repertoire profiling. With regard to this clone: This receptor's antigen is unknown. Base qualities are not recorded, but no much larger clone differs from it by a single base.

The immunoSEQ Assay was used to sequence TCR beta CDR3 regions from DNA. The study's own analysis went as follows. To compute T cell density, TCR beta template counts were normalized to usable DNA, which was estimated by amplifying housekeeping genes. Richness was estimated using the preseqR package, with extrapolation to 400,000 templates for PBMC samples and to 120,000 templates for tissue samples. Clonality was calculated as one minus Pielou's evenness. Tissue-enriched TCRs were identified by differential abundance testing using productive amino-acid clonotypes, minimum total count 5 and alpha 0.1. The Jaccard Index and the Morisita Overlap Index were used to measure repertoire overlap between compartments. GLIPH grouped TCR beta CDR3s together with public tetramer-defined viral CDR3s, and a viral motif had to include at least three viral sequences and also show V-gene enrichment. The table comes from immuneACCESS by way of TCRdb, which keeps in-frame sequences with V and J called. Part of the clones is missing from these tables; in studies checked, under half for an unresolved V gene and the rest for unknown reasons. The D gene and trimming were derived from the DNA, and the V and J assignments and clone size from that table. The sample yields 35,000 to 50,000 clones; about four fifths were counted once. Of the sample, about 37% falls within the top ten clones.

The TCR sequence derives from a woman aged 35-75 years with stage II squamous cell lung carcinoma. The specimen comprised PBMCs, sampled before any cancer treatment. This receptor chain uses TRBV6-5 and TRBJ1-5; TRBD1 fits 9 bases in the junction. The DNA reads TGTGCCAGCAGTGCGGGACAGGGCCTCAATCAGCCCCAGCATTTT. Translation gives CASSAGQGLNQPQHF.